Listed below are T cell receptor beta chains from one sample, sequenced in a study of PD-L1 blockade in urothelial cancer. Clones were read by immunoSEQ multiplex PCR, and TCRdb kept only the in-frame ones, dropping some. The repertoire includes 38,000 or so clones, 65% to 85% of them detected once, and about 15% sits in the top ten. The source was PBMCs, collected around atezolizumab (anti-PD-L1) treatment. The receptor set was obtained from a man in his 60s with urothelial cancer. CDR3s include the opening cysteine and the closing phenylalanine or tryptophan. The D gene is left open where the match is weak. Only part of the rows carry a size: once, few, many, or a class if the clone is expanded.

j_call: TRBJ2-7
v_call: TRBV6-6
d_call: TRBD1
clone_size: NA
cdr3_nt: TGTGCCAGCAGTTCCACAACCGGGACAGCCATGTCGCAGTACTTC
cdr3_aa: CASSSTTGTAMSQYF

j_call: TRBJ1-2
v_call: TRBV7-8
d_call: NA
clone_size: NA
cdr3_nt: TGTGCCAGCAGCTTAGGGACCTACCCGGGGTATGGCTACACCTTC
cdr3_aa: CASSLGTYPGYGYTF

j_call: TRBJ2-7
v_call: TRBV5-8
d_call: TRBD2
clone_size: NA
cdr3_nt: TGTGCCAGCACCCTAGCGGGGGAGCAGTACTTC
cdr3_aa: CASTLAGEQYF

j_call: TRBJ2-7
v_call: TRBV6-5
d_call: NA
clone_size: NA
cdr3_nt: TGTGCCAGCAGTTACACAGGACAGACCTACGAGCAGTACTTC
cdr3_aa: CASSYTGQTYEQYF

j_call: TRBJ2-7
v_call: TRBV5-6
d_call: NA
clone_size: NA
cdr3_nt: TGTGCCAGCAGCTCCTTAACAGGGCTCGAGCAGTACTTC
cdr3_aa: CASSSLTGLEQYF

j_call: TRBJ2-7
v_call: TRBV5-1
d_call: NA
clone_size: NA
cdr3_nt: TGCGCCAGCAGCTTGGCGCCGACTAGCTCCTACGAGCAGTACTTC
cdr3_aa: CASSLAPTSSYEQYF

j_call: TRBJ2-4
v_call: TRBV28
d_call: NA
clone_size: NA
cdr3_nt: TGTGCCAGCGGTGAGGGTACACAGATAGTAGTTCAGTACTTC
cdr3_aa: CASGEGTQIVVQYF

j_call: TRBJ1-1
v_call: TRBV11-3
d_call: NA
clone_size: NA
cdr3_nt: TGTGCCAGCAGCATTGGGGGACTCCGTAACACTGAAGCTTTCTTT
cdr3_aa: CASSIGGLRNTEAFF

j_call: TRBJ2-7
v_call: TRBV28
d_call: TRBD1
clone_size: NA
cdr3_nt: TGTGCCAGCAGTTTCGTCCCCGGGACAGGGGAAGACGAGCAGTACTTC
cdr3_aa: CASSFVPGTGEDEQYF

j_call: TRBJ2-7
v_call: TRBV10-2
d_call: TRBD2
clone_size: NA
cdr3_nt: TGCGCCAGCATGATGACTAGCGCCTACGAGCAGTACTTC
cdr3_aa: CASMMTSAYEQYF

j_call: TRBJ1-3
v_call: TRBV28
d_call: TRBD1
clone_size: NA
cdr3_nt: TGTGCCAGCAGTTCCGGACAGGTCAGAAACACCATATATTTT
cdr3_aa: CASSSGQVRNTIYF

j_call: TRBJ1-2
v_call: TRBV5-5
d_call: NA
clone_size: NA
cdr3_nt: TGTGCCAGCAGCTTGAGGGGCGACTATGGCTACACCTTC
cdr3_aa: CASSLRGDYGYTF

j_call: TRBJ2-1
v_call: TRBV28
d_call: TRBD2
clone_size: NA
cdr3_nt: TGTGCCAGGTGGACTAGCGATTTTAGGCAGTTCTTC
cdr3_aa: CARWTSDFRQFF

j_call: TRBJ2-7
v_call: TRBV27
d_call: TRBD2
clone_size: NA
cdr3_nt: TGTGCCAGCAACGGAGCGGGGGCTCACTCCTACGAGCAGTACTTC
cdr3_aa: CASNGAGAHSYEQYF

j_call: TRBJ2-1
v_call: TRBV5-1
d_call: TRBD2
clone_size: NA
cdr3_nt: TGCGCCAGCAGCTCTGGCGTCCCAGCGGGAGGCCATGAGCAGTTCTTC
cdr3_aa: CASSSGVPAGGHEQFF

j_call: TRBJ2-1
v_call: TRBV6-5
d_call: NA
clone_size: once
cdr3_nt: TGTGCCAGCAGTCATCAGGGGCCGGAGCAGTTCTTC
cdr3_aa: CASSHQGPEQFF

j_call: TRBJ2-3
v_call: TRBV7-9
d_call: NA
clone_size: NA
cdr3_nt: TGTGCCAGCAGCCCCACCAACAGGCGCACAGATACGCAGTATTTT
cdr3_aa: CASSPTNRRTDTQYF

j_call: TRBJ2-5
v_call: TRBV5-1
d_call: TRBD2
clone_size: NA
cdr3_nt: TGCGCCAGCAGCTCTAGCGGGAGAGGAGAGACCCAGTACTTC
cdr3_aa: CASSSSGRGETQYF

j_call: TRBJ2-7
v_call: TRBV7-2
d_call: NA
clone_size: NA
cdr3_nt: TGTGCCAGCAGCGCCGCGGGTGTTACCTACGAGCAGTACTTC
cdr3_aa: CASSAAGVTYEQYF

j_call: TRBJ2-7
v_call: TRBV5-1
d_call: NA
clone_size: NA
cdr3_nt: TGCGCCAGCAGCTCCGGGGGGCGGGGGCCCTACGAGCAGTACTTC
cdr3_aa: CASSSGGRGPYEQYF

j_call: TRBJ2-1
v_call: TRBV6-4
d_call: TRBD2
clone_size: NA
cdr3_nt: TGTGCCAGCAGTGACTCGTTACTAGCGGGAGGGAATGAGCAGTTCTTC
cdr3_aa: CASSDSLLAGGNEQFF

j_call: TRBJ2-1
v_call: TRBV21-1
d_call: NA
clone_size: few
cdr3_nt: TGTGCCAGCAGCAAAACTAGCGGGAGAGAGGTTGAGCAGTTCTTC
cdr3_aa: CASSKTSGREVEQFF

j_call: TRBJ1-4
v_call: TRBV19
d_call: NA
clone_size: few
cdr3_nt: TGTGCCAGTAGTATGAGGAGAGCGACTAATGAAAAACTGTTTTTT
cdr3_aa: CASSMRRATNEKLFF

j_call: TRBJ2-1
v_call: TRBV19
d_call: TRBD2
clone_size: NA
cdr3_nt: TGTGCCAGTAGTATCGGAGCGGGGGGGGCTTACAATGAGCAGTTCTTC
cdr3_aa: CASSIGAGGAYNEQFF

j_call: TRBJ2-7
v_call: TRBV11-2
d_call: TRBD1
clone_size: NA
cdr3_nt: TGTGCCAGCAGCCGACAGGGGTACGAGCAGTACTTC
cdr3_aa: CASSRQGYEQYF

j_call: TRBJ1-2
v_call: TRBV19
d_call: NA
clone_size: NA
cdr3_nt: TGTGCCAGTAGTATAGGCAGGGGCTATGGCTACACCTTC
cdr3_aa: CASSIGRGYGYTF

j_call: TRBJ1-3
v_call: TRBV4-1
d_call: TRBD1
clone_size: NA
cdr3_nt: TGCGCCAGCAGCCCCCTGACAGGGGCCAGCGGAAACACCATATATTTT
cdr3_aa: CASSPLTGASGNTIYF

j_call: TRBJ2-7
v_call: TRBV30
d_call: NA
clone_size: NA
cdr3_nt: TGTGCCTGGAGTGTACCGAGGGTTCGGGATTCGGAGCAGTACTTC
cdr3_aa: CAWSVPRVRDSEQYF

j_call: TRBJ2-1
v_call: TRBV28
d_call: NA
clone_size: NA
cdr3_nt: TGTGCCAGCAATATCAGGGATGAGCAGTTCTTC
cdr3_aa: CASNIRDEQFF

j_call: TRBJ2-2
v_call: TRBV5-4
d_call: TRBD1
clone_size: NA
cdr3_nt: TGTGCCAGCAGCTCGTCCGGGACAGGGAACACCGGGGAGCTGTTTTTT
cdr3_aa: CASSSSGTGNTGELFF

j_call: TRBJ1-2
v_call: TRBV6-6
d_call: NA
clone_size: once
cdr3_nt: TGTGCCAGCAGGGAAATTCTGGACATGACCGATGGCTACACCTTC
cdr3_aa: CASREILDMTDGYTF

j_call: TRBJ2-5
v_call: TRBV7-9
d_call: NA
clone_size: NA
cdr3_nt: TGTGCCAGCAGCACCAGAAACCAAGAGACCCAGTACTTC
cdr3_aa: CASSTRNQETQYF

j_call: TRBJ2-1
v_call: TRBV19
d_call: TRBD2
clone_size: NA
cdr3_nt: TGTGCCAGTAATCGTGGAGCGGGAAGCAATGAGCAGTTCTTC
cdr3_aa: CASNRGAGSNEQFF

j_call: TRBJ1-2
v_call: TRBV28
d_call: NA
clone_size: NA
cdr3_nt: TGTGCCAGCAGCCCCTCGGGCGGGAACTATGGCTACACCTTC
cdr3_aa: CASSPSGGNYGYTF

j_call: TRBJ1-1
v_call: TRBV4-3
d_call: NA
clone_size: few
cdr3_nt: TGCGCCAGCAGCCAAGAGATCAACAGGAACACTGAAGCTTTCTTT
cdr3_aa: CASSQEINRNTEAFF

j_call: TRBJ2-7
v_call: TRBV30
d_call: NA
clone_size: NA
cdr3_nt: TGTGCCTGGAGTGTACTGTACGAGCAGTACTTC
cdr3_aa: CAWSVLYEQYF

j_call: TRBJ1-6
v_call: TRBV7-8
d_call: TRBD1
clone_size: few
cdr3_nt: TGTGCCAGCAGCTTAGCGCTTCGGGCAGGGGGGAATTCACCCCTCCACTTT
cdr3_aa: CASSLALRAGGNSPLHF

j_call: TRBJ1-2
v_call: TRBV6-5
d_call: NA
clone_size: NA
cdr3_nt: TGTGCCAGCAGTTCGTTCCGCTATGGCTACACCTTC
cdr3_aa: CASSSFRYGYTF

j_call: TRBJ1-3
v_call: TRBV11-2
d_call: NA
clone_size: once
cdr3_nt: TGTGCCAGCAGCACTTACAGGGATTTGCTCTCTCTGTCTGGAAACACCATATATTTT
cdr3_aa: CASSTYRDLLSLSGNTIYF

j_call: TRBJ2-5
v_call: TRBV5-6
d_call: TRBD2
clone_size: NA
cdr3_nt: TGTGCCAGCAGCTTGGCCGCGGGGGAGGCCCAGTACTTC
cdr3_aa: CASSLAAGEAQYF

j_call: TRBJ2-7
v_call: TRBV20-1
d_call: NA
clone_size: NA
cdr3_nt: TGCAGTGCTGCCCAGGGGAACGAGCAGTACTTC
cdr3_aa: CSAAQGNEQYF

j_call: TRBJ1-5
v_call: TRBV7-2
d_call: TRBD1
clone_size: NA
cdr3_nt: TGTGCCAGCAGCCCCCGGACCGGGACAGGGTTTCAGCCCCAGCATTTT
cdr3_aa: CASSPRTGTGFQPQHF

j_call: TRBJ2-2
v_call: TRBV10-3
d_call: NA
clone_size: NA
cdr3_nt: TGTGCCATCCAGGGGCGGGAGAGCCGGGCCGGGGAGCTGTTTTTT
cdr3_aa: CAIQGRESRAGELFF

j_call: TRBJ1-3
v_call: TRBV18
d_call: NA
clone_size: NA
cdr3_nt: TGTGCCAGCTCACCTAATGGACAGTCTGGAAACACCATATATTTT
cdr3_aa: CASSPNGQSGNTIYF

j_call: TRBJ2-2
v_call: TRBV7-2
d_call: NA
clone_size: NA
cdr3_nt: TGTGCCAGCAGCTTAGTATCCAGGGTTCTCGGGGAGCTGTTTTTT
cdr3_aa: CASSLVSRVLGELFF

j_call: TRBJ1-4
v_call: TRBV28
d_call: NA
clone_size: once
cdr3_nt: TGTGCCAGCACGTCCCAGCGTGAAAAACTGTTTTTT
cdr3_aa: CASTSQREKLFF